This TCR beta chain originates from a study of T cell responses to AZD1222 COVID-19 vaccine. Whole-study findings and limits: Nearly half of unique spike-specific TCRs reportedly avoided B.1.351 and B.1.1.7 mutated regions. At baseline, just a handful of AZD1222 recipients tested seropositive. There were repertoire samples only from the period after the peak T cell response. Donor demographics were predominantly white British with a female majority; clonal diversity may be underestimated.

Measured with immunoSEQ multiplex PCR; TCRdb has only the in-frame clones, and not every one. The sample consists of around 200,000 clones, roughly 94% of them appearing once. A note on this clone: Antigen specificity is unknown.

Germline loops: CDR1 SGHRS, CDR2 YFSETQ. Germline trimming cut 7 bases from V and 6 bases from J; bases unmatched to any gene: 11. The CDR3 runs 15 residues. The chain carries TRBV5-1 and TRBJ2-2; 8 bases are a match to TRBD1. This TCR was recovered from an adult who received the AZD1222 COVID-19 vaccine. Material: peripheral blood, obtained 28 days after the second AZD1222 dose. The chain's CDR3 is CASRNRGQGSGELFF. For the CDR3, the DNA is TGCGCCAGCCGAAATCGTGGACAGGGCTCCGGGGAGCTGTTTTTT. The variable domain in full, with the rest retrieved from reference TRBV5-1 and TRBJ2-2, is KAGVTQTPRYLIKTRGQQVTLSCSPISGHRSVSWYQQTPGQGLQFLFEYFSETQRNKGNFPGRFSGRQFSNSRSEMNVSTLELGDSALYLCASRNRGQGSGELFFGEGSRLTVL.